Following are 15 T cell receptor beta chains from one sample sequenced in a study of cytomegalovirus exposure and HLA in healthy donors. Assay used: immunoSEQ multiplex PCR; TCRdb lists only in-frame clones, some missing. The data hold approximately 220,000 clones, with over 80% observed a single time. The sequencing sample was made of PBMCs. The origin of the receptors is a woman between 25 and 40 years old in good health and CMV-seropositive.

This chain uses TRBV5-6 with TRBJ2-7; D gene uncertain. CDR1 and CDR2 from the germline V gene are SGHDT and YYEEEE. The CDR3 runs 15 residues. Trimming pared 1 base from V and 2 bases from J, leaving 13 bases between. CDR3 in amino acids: CASSLRADPPYEQYF. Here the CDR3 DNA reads TGTGCCAGCAGCTTGCGGGCTGATCCACCCTACGAGCAGTACTTC.

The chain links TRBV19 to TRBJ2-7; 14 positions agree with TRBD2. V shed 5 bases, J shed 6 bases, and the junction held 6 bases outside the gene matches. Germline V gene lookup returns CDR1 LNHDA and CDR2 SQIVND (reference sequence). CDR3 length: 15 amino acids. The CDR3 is CASSPGLAGESEQYF. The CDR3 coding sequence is TGTGCCAGTAGTCCGGGACTAGCGGGAGAGAGCGAGCAGTACTTC.

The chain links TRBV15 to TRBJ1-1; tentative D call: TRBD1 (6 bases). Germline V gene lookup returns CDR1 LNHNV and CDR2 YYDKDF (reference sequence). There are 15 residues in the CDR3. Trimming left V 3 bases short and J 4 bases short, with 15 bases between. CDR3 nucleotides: TGTGCCACCAGCAGGAGTGGGGGGCTGGGCACTGAAGCTTTCTTT. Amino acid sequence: CATSRSGGLGTEAFF.

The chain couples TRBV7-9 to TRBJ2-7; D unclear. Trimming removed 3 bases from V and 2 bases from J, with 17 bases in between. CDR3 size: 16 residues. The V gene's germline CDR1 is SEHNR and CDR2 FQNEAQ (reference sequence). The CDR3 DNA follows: TGTGCCAGCAGCTTCCCAGACCCGAAGGTTCCCTACGAGCAGTACTTC. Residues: CASSFPDPKVPYEQYF.

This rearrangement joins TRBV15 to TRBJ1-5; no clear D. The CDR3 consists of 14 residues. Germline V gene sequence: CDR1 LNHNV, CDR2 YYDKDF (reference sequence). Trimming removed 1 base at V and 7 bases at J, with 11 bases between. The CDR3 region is CATSRAGSHQPQHF. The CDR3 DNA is TGTGCCACCAGCAGAGCCGGGTCACACCAGCCCCAGCATTTT.

The CDR3 nucleotides are TGTGCCAGCGACAGGAAGAACACTGAAGCTTTCTTT. Protein: CASDRKNTEAFF. This chain uses TRBV2 with TRBJ1-1; possible D gene TRBD1, 6 bases. Germline V gene lookup returns CDR1 SNHLY and CDR2 FYNNEI. The CDR3 totals 12 residues. Trimming took 8 bases from V and 1 from J, leaving 8 bases between them. Based on the CDR3 plus reference TRBV2 and TRBJ1-1, the full variable domain is EPEVTQTPSHQVTQMGQEVILRCVPISNHLYFYWYRQILGQKVEFLVSFYNNEISEKSEIFDDQFSVERPDGSNFTLKIRSTKLEDSAMYFCASDRKNTEAFFGQGTRLTVV.

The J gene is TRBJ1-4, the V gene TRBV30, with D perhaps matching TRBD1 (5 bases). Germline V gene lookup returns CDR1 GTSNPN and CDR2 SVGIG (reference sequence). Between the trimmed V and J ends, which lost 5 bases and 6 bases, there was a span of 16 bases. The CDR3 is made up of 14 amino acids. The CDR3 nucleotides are TGTGCCTGGGGAACGGGGCAGGTCGATGAAAAACTGTTTTTT. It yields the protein CAWGTGQVDEKLFF.

The CDR3 nucleotides are TGTGCCAGCAGTTATTCCCAGGGTACTGGGGCCAACGTCCTGACTTTC. Its protein product is CASSYSQGTGANVLTF. The chain has TRBV6-5 and TRBJ2-6, with TRBD1 as a possible D gene (5 bases). The V end was cut by 3 bases, the J end by 2 bases, with 11 bases between. Germline CDR1 is MNHEY and CDR2 is SVGAGI. The CDR3 covers 16 residues.

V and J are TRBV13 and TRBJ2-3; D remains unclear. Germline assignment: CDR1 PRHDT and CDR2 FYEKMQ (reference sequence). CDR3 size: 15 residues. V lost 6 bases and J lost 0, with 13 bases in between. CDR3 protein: CASSTTGNSTDTQYF. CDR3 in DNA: TGTGCCAGCAGTACGACGGGTAACAGCACAGATACGCAGTATTTT.

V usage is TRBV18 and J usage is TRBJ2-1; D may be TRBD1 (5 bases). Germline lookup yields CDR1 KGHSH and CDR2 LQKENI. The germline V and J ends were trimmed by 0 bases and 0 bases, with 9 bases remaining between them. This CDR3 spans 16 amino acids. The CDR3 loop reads CASSPPGTGSYNEQFF. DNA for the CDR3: TGTGCCAGCTCACCACCAGGAACAGGCTCCTACAATGAGCAGTTCTTC.

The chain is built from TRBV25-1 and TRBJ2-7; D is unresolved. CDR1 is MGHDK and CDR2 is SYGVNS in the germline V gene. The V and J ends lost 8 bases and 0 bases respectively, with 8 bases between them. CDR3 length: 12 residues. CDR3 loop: CASGSSSYEQYF. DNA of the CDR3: TGTGCCAGCGGGTCGAGCTCCTACGAGCAGTACTTC.

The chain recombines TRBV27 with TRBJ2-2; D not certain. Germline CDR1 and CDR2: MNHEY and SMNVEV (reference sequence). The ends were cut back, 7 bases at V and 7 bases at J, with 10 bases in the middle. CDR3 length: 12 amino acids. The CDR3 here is CASKRSNGELFF. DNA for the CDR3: TGTGCCAGCAAGAGGTCGAACGGGGAGCTGTTTTTT.

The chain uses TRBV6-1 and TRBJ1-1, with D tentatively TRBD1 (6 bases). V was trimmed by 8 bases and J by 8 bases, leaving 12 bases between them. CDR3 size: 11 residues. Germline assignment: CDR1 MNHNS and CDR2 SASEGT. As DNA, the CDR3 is TGTGCCAGCCAGGACAGTTCGGAAGCTTTCTTT. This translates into CASQDSSEAFF.

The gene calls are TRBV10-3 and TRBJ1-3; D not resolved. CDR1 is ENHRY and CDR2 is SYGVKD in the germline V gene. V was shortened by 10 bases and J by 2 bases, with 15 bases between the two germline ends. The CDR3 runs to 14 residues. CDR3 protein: CATREGLTGNTIYF. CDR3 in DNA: TGTGCCACGCGGGAGGGATTAACTGGAAACACCATATATTTT.

CDR3 coding DNA: TGTGCCAGCAGGAAACAGGGGCCAGCGGCCACGAACGAGCAGTACTTC. Translated: CASRKQGPAATNEQYF. The V and J genes are TRBV27 and TRBJ2-7, with TRBD1 matching over 7 bases. Germline V CDR1 and CDR2: MNHEY, SMNVEV (reference sequence). This CDR3 comprises 16 residues. V lost 6 bases, J lost 5 bases, and 16 bases stayed unmatched.